The T cell receptor beta chain under discussion was sequenced for a study of early T cells in non-severe SARS-CoV-2 infection. At the level of the study: Unsorted whole blood bulk RNA was sequenced, with unpaired chains. The study's findings and limits: The VDJdb matching leaned toward anti-spike CD8 responses and overlooked private and CD4 specificities.

This clonotype was seen repeatedly, ten times or more. Its matching antigen is unknown. The CDR3 contains 15 residues. Germline CDR1 and CDR2: SGHRS and YFSETQ. Trimming at V came to 7 bases and at J to 1 base, leaving 6 bases not matched to a gene. Researchers attached unique molecular identifiers to individual cDNA molecules. Via MiXCR, TCRdb re-called the 5' RACE reads, giving one row per CDR3 protein. The table lists tens of thousands of distinct CDR3 sequences, roughly 9% of them singletons. The chain has TRBV5-1 and TRBJ2-5; 11 bases are a match to TRBD2. The source of this sequence is an adult who was a healthcare worker with PCR-confirmed SARS-CoV-2 infection or an uninfected control (not recorded which). Input material: whole blood. The CDR3 reads CASDLAGGSQETQYF. The CDR3 nucleotides read TGCGCCAGCGACCTAGCGGGGGGCTCCCAAGAGACCCAGTACTTC.